The clone carrying this T cell receptor (beta chain) has just one count. This record belongs to a study of CD8 T cells in Susac syndrome. CDR1 is MNHNS and CDR2 is SASEGT in the germline V gene. CDR3 length equals 18 residues. The V and J ends lost 6 bases and 5 bases, in that order; junction bases with no gene match: 20. The RNA input was roughly 0.45 to 1 ug, and it was reverse transcribed with random hexamers. Via MiXCR, TCRdb re-called the immunoSEQ multiplex PCR reads, giving one row per CDR3 protein. This table has around 69,000 distinct CDR3 sequences, about 94% appearing once. Sequences were obtained from CD8+ T cells from PBMCs. The V and J genes are TRBV6-1 and TRBJ2-5; 8 bases match TRBD2. This TCR was recovered from a human donor with Susac syndrome. The CDR3 coding sequence is TGTGCCAGCAGCCGAAGTACTAGCGGATTCTCGGTCGATGAGACCCAGTACTTC. Translating gives CASSRSTSGFSVDETQYF.